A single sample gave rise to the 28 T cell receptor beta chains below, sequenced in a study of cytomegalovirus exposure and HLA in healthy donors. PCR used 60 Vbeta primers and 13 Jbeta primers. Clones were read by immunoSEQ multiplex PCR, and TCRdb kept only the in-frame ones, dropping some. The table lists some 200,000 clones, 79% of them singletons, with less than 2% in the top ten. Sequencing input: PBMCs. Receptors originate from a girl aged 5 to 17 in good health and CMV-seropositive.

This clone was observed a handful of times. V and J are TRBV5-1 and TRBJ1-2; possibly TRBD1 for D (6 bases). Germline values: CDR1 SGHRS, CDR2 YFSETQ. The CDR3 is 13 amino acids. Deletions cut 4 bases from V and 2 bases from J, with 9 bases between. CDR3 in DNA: TGCGCCAGCAGCCCGGACAGCAACTATGGCTACACCTTC. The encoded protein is CASSPDSNYGYTF. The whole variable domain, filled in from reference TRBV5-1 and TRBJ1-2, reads KAGVTQTPRYLIKTRGQQVTLSCSPISGHRSVSWYQQTPGQGLQFLFEYFSETQRNKGNFPGRFSGRQFSNSRSEMNVSTLELGDSALYLCASSPDSNYGYTFGSGTRLTVV.

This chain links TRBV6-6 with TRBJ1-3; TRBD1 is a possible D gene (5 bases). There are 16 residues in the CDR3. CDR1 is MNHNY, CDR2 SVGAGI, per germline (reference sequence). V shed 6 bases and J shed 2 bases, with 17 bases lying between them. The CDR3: CASRQIWGVTGNTIYF. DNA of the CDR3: TGTGCCAGCAGACAAATTTGGGGGGTAACTGGAAACACCATATATTTT.

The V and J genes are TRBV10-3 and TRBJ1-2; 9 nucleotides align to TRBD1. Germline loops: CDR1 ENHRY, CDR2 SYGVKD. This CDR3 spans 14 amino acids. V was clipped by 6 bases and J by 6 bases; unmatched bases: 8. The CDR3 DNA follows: TGTGCCATCAGGGGGACAGGGAAAAGGAATGGCTACACCTTC. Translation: CAIRGTGKRNGYTF.

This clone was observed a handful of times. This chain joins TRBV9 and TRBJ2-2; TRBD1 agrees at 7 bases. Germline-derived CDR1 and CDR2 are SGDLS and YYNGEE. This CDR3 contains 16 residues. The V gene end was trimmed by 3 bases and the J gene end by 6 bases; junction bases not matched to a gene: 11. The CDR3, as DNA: TGTGCCAGCAGCGGCGTTACAGGGGAAGTGGCCGGGGAGCTGTTTTTT. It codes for CASSGVTGEVAGELFF.

The DNA for the CDR3 is TGTGCCAGCAGCTTACAGGGCTCGGATGGCTACACCTTC. This encodes CASSLQGSDGYTF. The genes are TRBV11-3 and TRBJ1-2; TRBD1 might be the D (5 bases). The CDR3 spans 13 residues. Germline CDR1 and CDR2: SGHNT and YENEEA. Trimming stripped 2 bases from V and 6 bases from J, with 10 bases between.

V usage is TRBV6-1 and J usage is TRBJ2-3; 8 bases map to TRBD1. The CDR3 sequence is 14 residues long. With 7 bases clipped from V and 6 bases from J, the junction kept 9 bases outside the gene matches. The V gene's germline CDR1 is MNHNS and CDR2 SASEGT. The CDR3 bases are TGTGCCAGCAATCGGGACAGGTTAGCGGATACGCAGTATTTT. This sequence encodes CASNRDRLADTQYF.

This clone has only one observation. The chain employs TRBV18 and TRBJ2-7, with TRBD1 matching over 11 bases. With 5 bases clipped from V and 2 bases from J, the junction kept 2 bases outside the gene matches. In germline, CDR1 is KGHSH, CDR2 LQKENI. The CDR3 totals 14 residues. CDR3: CASSEGQGAYEQYF. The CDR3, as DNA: TGTGCCAGCTCAGAGGGACAGGGGGCCTACGAGCAGTACTTC.

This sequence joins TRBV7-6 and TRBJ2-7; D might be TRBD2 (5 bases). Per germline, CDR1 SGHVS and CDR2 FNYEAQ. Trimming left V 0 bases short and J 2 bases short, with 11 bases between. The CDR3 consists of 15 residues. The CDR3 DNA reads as TGTGCCAGCAGCTTAGCTCGAGGACTCACCTACGAGCAGTACTTC. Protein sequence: CASSLARGLTYEQYF.

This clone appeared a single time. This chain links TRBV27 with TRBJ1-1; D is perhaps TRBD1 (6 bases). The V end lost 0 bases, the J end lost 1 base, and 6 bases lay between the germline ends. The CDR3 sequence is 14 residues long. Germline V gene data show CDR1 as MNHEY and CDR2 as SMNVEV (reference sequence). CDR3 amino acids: CASSLSTGNTEAFF. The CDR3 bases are TGTGCCAGCAGTTTATCGACAGGGAACACTGAAGCTTTCTTT.

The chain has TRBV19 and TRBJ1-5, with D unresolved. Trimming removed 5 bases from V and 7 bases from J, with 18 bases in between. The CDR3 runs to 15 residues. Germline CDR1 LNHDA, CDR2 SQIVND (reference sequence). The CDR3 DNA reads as TGTGCCAGTAGTCCAGAGAGGACCCCGGGGCAGCCCCAGCATTTT. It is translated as CASSPERTPGQPQHF.

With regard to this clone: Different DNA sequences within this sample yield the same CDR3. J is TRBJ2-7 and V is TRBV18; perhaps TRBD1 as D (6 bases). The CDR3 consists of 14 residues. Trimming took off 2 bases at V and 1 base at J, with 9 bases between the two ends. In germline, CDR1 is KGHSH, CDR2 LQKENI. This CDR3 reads CASSPGTGSYEQYF. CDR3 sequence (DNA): TGTGCCAGCTCACCAGGAACAGGGTCCTACGAGCAGTACTTC.

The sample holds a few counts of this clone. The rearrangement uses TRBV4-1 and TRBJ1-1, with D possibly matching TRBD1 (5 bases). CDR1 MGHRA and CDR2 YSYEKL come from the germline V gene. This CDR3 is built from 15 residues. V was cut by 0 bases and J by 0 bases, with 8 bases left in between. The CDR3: CASSQERTLNTEAFF. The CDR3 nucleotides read TGCGCCAGCAGCCAAGAGAGGACACTGAACACTGAAGCTTTCTTT.

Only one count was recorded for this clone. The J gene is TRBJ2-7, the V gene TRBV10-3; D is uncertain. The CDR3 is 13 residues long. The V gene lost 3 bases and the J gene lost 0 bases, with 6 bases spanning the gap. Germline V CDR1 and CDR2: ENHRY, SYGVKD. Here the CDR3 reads CAISDGGSYEQYF. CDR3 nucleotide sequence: TGTGCCATCAGTGATGGCGGCTCCTACGAGCAGTACTTC.

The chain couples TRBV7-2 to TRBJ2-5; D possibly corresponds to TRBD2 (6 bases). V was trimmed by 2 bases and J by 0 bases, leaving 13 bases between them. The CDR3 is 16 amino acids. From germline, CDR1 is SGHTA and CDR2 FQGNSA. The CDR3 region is CASSLRRGPYQETQYF. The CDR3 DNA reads TGTGCCAGCAGCTTAAGGAGGGGCCCGTACCAAGAGACCCAGTACTTC.

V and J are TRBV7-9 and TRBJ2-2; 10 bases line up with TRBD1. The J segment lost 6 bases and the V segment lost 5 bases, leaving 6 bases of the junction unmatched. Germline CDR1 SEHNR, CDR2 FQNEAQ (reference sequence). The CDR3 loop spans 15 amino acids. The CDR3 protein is CASSHRDRGAGELFF. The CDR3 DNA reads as TGTGCCAGCAGCCACCGGGACAGGGGCGCCGGGGAGCTGTTTTTT.

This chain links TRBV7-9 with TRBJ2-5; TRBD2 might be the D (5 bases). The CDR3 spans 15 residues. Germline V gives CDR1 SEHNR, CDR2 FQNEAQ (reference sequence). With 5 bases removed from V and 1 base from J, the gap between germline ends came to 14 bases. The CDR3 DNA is TGTGCCAGCAGCCGAGGGTCCTTGGTCCAAGAGACCCAGTACTTC. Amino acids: CASSRGSLVQETQYF.

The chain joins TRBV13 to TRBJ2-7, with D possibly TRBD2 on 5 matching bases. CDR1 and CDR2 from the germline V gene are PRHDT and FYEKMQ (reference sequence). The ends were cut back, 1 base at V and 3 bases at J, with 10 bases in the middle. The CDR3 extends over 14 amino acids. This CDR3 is CASSLARGSYEQYF. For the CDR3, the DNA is TGTGCCAGCAGCTTAGCCCGGGGAAGCTACGAGCAGTACTTC.

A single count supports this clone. CDR3 nucleotides: TGTGCCAGTAGTCTCGGGGGGGGGAACTCCTACGAGCAGTACTTC. Amino acids: CASSLGGGNSYEQYF. The chain couples TRBV19 to TRBJ2-7, with TRBD2 identical over 8 bases. The CDR3 has 15 amino acids. The germline V gene encodes CDR1 LNHDA and CDR2 SQIVND (reference sequence). With V trimmed by 5 bases and J by 0 bases, 6 bases remained unmatched.

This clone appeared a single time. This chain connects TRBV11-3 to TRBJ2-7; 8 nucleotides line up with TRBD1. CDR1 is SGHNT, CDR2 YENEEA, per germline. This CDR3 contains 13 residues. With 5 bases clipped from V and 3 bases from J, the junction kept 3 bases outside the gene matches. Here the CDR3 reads CASSPDRGYEQYF. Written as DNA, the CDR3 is TGTGCCAGCAGCCCTGACAGGGGCTACGAGCAGTACTTC.

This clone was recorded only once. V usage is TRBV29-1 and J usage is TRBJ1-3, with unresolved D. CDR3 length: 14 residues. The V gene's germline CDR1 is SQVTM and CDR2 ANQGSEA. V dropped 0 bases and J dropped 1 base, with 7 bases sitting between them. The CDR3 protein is CSVEEPRSGNTIYF. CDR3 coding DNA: TGCAGCGTTGAAGAGCCCAGGTCTGGAAACACCATATATTTT.

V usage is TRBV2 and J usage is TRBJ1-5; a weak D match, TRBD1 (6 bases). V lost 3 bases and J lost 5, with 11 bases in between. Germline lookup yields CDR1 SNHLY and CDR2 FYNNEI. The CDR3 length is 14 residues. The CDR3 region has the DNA TGTGCCAGCAGTGATGAGGGACATTATCAGCCCCAGCATTTT. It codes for CASSDEGHYQPQHF.

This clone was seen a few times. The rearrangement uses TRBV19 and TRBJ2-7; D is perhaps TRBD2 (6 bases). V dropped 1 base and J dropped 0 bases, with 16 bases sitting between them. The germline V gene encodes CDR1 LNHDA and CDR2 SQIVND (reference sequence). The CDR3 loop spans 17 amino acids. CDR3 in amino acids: CASSIGVAGMFSYEQYF. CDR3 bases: TGTGCCAGTAGTATAGGGGTTGCGGGGATGTTCTCCTACGAGCAGTACTTC.

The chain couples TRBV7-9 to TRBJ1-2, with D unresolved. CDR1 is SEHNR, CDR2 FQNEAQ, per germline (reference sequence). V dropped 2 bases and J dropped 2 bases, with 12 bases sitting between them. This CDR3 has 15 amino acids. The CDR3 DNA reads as TGTGCCAGCAGCTTAATGGTAGGAGGGAACTATGGCTACACCTTC. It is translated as CASSLMVGGNYGYTF. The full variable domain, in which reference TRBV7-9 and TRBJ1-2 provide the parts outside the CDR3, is DTGVSQNPRHKITKRGQNVTFRCDPISEHNRLYWYRQTLGQGPEFLTYFQNEAQLEKSRLLSDRFSAERPKGSFSTLEIQRTEQGDSAMYLCASSLMVGGNYGYTFGSGTRLTVV.

CDR3 in amino acids: CASSEQAGGPTDTQYF. The CDR3 DNA sequence: TGTGCCAGCAGCGAGCAAGCGGGGGGGCCAACAGATACGCAGTATTTT. The genes are TRBV6-4 and TRBJ2-3; 10 bases agree with TRBD2. Germline CDR1 MRHNA, CDR2 SNTAGT. CDR3 length: 16 amino acids. The ends lost 6 bases at V and 3 bases at J; junction bases unmatched: 9.

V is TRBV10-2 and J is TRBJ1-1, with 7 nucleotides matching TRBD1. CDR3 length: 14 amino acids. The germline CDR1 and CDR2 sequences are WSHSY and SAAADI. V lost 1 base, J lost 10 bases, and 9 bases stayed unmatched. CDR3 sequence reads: CASSELGGGAGAFF. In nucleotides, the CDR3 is TGCGCCAGCAGTGAGTTAGGAGGGGGCGCCGGAGCTTTCTTT.

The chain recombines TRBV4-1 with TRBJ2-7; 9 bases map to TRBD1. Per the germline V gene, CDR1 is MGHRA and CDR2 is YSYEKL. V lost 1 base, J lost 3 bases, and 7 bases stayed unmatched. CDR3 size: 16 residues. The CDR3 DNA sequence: TGCGCCAGCAGCCAAGTGGACGGGACAGGGAACTACGAGCAGTACTTC. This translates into CASSQVDGTGNYEQYF.

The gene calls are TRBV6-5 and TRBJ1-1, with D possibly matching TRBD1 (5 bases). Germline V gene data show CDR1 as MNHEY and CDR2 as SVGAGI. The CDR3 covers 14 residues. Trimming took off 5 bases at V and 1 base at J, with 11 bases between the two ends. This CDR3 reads CASSRQGKNTEAFF. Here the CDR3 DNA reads TGTGCCAGCAGTCGGCAGGGAAAGAACACTGAAGCTTTCTTT.

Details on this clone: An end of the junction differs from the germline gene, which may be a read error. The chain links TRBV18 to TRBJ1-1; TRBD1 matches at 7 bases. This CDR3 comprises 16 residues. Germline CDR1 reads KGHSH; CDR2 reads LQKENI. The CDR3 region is CASSVFVGGKNTEASF. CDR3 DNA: TGTGCCAGCTCCGTCTTTGTAGGGGGCAAAAACACTGAAGCTTCCTTT.